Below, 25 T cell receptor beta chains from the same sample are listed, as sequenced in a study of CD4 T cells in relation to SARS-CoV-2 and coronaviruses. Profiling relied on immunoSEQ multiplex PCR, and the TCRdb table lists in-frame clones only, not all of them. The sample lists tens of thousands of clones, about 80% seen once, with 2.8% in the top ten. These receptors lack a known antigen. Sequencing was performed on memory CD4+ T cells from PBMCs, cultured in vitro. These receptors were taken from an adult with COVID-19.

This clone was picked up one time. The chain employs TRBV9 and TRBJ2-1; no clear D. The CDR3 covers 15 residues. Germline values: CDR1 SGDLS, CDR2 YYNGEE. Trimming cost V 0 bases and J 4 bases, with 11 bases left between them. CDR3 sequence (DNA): TGTGCCAGCAGCGTAGGAACACGCGAATACAATGAGCAGTTCTTC. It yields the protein CASSVGTREYNEQFF.

Written as DNA, the CDR3 is TGTGCCAGCAGTTCAACCATCCTGAGGGCGGAACCCTACAATGAGCAGTTCTTC. Translating it yields CASSSTILRAEPYNEQFF. The chain couples TRBV27 to TRBJ2-1; D perhaps matches TRBD2 (5 bases). This CDR3 region has 18 residues. The V end was cut by 4 bases, the J end by 2 bases, with 21 bases between. CDR1 and CDR2 from the germline V gene are MNHEY and SMNVEV (reference sequence).

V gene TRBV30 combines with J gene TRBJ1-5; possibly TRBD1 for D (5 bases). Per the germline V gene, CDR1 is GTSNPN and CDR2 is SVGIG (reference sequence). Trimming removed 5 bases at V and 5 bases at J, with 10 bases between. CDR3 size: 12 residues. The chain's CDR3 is CAWGTGDQPQHF. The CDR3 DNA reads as TGTGCCTGGGGGACGGGAGATCAGCCCCAGCATTTT.

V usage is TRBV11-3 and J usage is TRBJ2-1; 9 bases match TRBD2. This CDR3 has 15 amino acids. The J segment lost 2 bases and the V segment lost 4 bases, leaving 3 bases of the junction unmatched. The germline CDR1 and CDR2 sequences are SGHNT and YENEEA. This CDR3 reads CASSSSSGTYNEQFF. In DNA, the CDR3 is TGTGCCAGCAGCTCGTCTAGCGGGACCTACAATGAGCAGTTCTTC.

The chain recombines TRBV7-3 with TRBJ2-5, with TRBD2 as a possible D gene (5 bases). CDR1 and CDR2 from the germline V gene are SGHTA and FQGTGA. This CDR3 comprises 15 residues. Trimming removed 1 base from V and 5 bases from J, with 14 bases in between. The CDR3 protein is CASSLSSGFGETQYF. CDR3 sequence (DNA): TGTGCCAGCAGCTTAAGTTCGGGATTCGGGGAGACCCAGTACTTC. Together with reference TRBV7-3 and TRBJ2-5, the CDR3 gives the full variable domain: GAGVSQTPSNKVTEKGKYVELRCDPISGHTALYWYRQSLGQGPEFLIYFQGTGAADDSGLPNDRFFAVRPEGSVSTLKIQRTERGDSAVYLCASSLSSGFGETQYFGPGTRLLVL.

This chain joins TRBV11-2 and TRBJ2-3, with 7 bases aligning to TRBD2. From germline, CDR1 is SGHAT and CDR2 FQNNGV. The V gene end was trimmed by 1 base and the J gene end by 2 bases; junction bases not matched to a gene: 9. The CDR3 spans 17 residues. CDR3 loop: CASSLGTTSRYTDTQYF. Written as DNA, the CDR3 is TGTGCCAGCAGCTTAGGAACGACTAGCAGATACACAGATACGCAGTATTTT.

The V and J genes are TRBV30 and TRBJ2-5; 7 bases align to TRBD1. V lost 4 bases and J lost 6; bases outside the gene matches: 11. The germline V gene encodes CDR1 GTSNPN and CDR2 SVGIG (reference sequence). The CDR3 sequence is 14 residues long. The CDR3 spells CAWMVGGRSKTQYF. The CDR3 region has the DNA TGTGCCTGGATGGTAGGGGGCCGATCGAAGACCCAGTACTTC.

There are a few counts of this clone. The CDR3 nucleotides read TGCGCCAGCAGCCAAGAGTACAATGAGCAGTTCTTC. Protein product: CASSQEYNEQFF. This rearrangement joins TRBV4-1 to TRBJ2-1; D not resolved. The germline V gene encodes CDR1 MGHRA and CDR2 YSYEKL. V lost 0 bases to trimming and J lost 4 bases, with 1 base between them. The CDR3 totals 12 residues.

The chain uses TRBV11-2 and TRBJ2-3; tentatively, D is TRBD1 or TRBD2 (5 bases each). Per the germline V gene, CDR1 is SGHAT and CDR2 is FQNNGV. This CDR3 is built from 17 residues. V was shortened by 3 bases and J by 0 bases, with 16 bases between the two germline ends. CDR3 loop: CASSFLNRDQSTDTQYF. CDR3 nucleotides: TGTGCCAGCAGCTTCCTTAACCGGGACCAAAGCACAGATACGCAGTATTTT.

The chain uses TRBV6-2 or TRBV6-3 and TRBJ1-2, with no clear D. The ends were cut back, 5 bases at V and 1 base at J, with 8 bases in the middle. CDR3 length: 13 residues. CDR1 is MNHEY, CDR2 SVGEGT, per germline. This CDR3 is CASSTDGNYGYTF. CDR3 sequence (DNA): TGTGCCAGCAGTACGGACGGTAACTATGGCTACACCTTC.

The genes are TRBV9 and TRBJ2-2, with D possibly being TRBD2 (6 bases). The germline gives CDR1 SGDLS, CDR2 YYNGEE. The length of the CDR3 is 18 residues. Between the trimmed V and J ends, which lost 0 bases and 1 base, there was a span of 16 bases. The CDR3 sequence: CASSVASFAGRNTGELFF. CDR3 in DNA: TGTGCCAGCAGCGTAGCTTCGTTTGCCGGGAGGAACACCGGGGAGCTGTTTTTT.

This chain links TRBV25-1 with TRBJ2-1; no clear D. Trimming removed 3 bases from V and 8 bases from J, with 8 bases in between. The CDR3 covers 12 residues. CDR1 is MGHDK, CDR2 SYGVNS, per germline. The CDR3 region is CASSDKMDEQFF. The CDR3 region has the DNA TGTGCCAGCAGTGATAAGATGGATGAGCAGTTCTTC.

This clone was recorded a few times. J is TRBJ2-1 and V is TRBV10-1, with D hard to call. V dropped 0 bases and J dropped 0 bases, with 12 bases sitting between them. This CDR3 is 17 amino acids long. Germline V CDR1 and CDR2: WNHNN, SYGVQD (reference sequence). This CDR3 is CASSESTGPSSYNEQFF. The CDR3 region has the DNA TGCGCCAGCAGTGAGTCGACGGGCCCGAGCTCCTACAATGAGCAGTTCTTC.

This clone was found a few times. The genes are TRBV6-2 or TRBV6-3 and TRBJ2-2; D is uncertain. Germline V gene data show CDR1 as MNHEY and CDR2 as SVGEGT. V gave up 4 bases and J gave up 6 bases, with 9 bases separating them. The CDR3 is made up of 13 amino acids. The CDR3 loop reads CASSLRSSGELFF. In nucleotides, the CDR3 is TGTGCCAGCAGTTTACGGAGTTCCGGGGAGCTGTTTTTT.

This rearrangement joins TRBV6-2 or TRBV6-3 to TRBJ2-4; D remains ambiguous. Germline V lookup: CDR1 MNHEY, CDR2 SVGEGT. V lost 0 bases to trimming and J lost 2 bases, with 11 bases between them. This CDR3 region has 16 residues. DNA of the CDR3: TGTGCCAGCAGTTACTCGAGAGCCGGGCCCAAAAACATTCAGTACTTC. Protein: CASSYSRAGPKNIQYF.

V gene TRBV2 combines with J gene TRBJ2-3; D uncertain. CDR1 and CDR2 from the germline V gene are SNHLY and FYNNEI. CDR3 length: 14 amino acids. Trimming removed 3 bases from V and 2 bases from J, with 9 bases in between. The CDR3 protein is CASSERRNTDTQYF. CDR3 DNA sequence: TGTGCCAGCAGTGAGAGGCGGAACACAGATACGCAGTATTTT.

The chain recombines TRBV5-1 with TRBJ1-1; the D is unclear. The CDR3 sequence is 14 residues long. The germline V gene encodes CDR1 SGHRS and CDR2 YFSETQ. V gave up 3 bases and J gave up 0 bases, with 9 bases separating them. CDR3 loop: CASSSGGVNTEAFF. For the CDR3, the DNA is TGCGCCAGCAGCTCGGGAGGTGTGAACACTGAAGCTTTCTTT.

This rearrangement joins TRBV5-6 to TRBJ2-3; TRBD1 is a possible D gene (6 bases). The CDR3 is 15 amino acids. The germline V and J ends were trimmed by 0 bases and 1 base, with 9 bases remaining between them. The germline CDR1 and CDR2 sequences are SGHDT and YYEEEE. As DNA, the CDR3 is TGTGCCAGCAGCTTGGAAGGGGGTGGCACAGATACGCAGTATTTT. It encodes CASSLEGGGTDTQYF. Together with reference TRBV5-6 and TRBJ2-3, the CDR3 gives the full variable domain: DAGVTQSPTHLIKTRGQQVTLRCSPKSGHDTVSWYQQALGQGPQFIFQYYEEEERQRGNFPDRFSGHQFPNYSSELNVNALLLGDSALYLCASSLEGGGTDTQYFGPGTRLTVL.

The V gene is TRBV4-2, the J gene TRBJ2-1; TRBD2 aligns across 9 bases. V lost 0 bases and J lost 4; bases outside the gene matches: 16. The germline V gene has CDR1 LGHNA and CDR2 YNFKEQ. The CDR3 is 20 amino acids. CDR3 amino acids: CASSQDRKVSGTSRYNEQFF. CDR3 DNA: TGTGCCAGCAGCCAAGATCGAAAGGTCTCCGGGACTAGCAGATACAATGAGCAGTTCTTC.

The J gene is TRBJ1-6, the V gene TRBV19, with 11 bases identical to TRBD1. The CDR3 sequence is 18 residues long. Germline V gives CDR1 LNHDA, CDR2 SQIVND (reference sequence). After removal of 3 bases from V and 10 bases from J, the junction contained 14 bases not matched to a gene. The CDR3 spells CASSIAAVGQGAGSPLHF. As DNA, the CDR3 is TGTGCCAGTAGTATCGCCGCCGTCGGACAGGGGGCTGGCTCACCCCTCCACTTT.

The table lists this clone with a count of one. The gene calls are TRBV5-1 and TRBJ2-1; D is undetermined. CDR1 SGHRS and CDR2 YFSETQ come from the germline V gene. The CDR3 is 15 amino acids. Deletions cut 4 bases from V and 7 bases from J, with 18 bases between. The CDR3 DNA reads TGCGCCAGCAGCAGTTCGGTGCGGAGTGAGAATGAGCAGTTCTTC. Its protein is CASSSSVRSENEQFF.

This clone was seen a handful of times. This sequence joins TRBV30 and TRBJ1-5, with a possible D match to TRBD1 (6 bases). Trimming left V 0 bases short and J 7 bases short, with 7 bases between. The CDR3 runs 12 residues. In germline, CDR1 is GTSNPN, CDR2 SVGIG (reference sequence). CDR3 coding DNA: TGTGCCTGGAGTGTAAGGGGGCAGCCCCAGCATTTT. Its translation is CAWSVRGQPQHF.

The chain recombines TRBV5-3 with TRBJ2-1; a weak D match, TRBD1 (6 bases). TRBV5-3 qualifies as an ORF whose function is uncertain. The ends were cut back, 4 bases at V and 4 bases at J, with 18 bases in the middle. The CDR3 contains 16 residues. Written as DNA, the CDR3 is TGTGCCAGAAGCCGTTCCCTCGGGACATTTTACAATGAGCAGTTCTTC. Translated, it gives CARSRSLGTFYNEQFF.

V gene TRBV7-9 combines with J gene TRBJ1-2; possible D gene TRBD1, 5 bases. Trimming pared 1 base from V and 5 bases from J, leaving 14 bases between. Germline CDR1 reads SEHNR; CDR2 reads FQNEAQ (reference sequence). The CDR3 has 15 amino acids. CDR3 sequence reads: CASSLVSGAWYGYTF. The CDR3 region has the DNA TGTGCCAGCAGCTTAGTATCCGGGGCTTGGTATGGCTACACCTTC.

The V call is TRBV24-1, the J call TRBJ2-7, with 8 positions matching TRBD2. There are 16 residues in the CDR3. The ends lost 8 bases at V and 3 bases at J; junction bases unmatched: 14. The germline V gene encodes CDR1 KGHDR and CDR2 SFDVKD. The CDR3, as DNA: TGTGCCACCATGGGAAGCGGGAGAGGAGGGGACTACGAGCAGTACTTC. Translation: CATMGSGRGGDYEQYF.